This TCR beta chain is from a study of T cell repertoires in cytomegalovirus infection. Study-level information: CMV infection and matching HLA type were both indicated by public TCR beta signatures. Overall study findings and caveats: Within the response measured ex vivo, HLA-C-restricted CMV-specific TCR beta clonotypes were dominant.

This clonotype was detected only a few times. Its antigen is not identified. The CDR3 consists of 13 residues. Germline V gene lookup returns CDR1 MNHNY and CDR2 SVGAGI (reference sequence). V shed 11 bases, J shed 0 bases, and the junction held 6 bases outside the gene matches. TCRdb itself ran the reads through MiXCR, one entry per CDR3 protein. This sample has more than 500,000 distinct CDR3 sequences; 16% occur once, and the top ten carry roughly a quarter. The specimen was CD8+ T cells from PBMCs. The chain is built from TRBV6-6 and TRBJ1-1, with TRBD1 matching over 7 bases. The receptor was derived from a human donor in good health (CMV status not recorded). Some clones in this sample may be carry-over from other donors' samples. CDR3 amino acids: CALTGPLNTEAFF. CDR3 DNA: TGTGCCTTGACAGGGCCGTTGAACACTGAAGCTTTCTTT.